Here is one T cell receptor (beta chain) with its context. The data are from a study of blood T cell repertoires in COVID-19. The assay was immunoSEQ multiplex PCR, and TCRdb's table has in-frame clones only and misses some. This sample has under 300,000 clones, with about 85% found just once. CDR1 is SQVTM, CDR2 ANQGSEA, per germline. J lost 5 bases, V lost 7 bases, and 6 bases had no gene match. The CDR3 contains 13 residues. The J gene is TRBJ2-7, the V gene TRBV29-1, with 12 positions matching TRBD1. Sequencing was done on a sample of peripheral blood. The source of this sequence is a human donor in a cohort sampled during active COVID-19. The CDR3 is CSASGTGGHEQYF. CDR3 in DNA: TGCAGCGCCTCCGGGACAGGGGGCCACGAGCAGTACTTC.